This is a list of T cell receptor beta chains from one sample in a study of Ad26.COV2.S vaccination and SARS-CoV-2 variants. Data came from immunoSEQ multiplex PCR; TCRdb stores just in-frame clones and leaves some out. Of about 450,000 clones in the sample, nearly 90% were seen once. Sequences were derived from peripheral blood, sampled in a trial of Ad26.COV2.S vaccine versus placebo. Every receptor here comes from a person between 18 and 65 years old who received the Ad26.COV2.S COVID-19 vaccine or a placebo. The CDR3 runs from the conserved cysteine through the conserved F or W. Fields, in order: J gene, clone size, D gene, V gene, CDR3 length, CDR3 protein, CDR3 DNA. D genes are given only for firm matches. Clone size is stated in some rows and not others, as once, few, many or a class when expanded.

J: TRBJ1-2; size: NA; D: TRBD1; V: TRBV3-1/TRBV3-2; length: 15; CDR3: CASSPTPTGLGGYTF; DNA: TGTGCCAGCAGCCCGACCCCGACAGGGTTGGGTGGCTACACCTTC
J: TRBJ2-1; size: NA; D: TRBD2; V: TRBV23-1; length: 17; CDR3: CASRTNILAASYNEQFF; DNA: TGCGCCAGCAGAACTAATATACTAGCGGCTTCCTACAATGAGCAGTTCTTC
J: TRBJ2-7; size: once; D: NA; V: TRBV5-4; length: 14; CDR3: CASSVKGGGVEQYF; DNA: TGTGCCAGCAGCGTGAAAGGGGGAGGGGTTGAGCAGTACTTC
J: TRBJ1-5; size: NA; D: NA; V: TRBV13; length: 13; CDR3: CASSLGQNQPQHF; DNA: TGTGCCAGCAGCTTAGGGCAAAATCAGCCCCAGCATTTT
J: TRBJ1-4; size: once; D: NA; V: TRBV5-1; length: 12; CDR3: CASKDEGEKLFF; DNA: TGCGCCAGCAAGGACGAAGGAGAAAAACTGTTTTTT
J: TRBJ1-1; size: once; D: NA; V: TRBV30; length: 12; CDR3: CAWGRVNTEAFF; DNA: TGTGCCTGGGGAAGAGTGAACACTGAAGCTTTCTTT
J: TRBJ2-2; size: NA; D: TRBD1; V: TRBV5-1; length: 17; CDR3: CASNDGTGRWNTGELFF; DNA: TGCGCCAGCAACGATGGGACAGGTCGATGGAACACCGGGGAGCTGTTTTTT
J: TRBJ1-2; size: few; D: NA; V: TRBV7-2; length: 18; CDR3: CASSLVAGPPGANYGYTF; DNA: TGTGCCAGCAGCTTAGTCGCCGGGCCTCCCGGAGCTAACTATGGCTACACCTTC
J: TRBJ2-3; size: NA; D: TRBD1; V: TRBV6-2/TRBV6-3; length: 15; CDR3: CASSETGTGVFGQYF; DNA: TGTGCCAGCAGCGAAACCGGGACAGGGGTCTTTGGGCAGTATTTT
J: TRBJ1-5; size: few; D: TRBD1; V: TRBV27; length: 16; CDR3: CASSWGQTYSNQPQHF; DNA: TGTGCCAGCAGTTGGGGACAGACTTATAGCAATCAGCCCCAGCATTTT
J: TRBJ1-1; size: NA; D: NA; V: TRBV27; length: 16; CDR3: CASSPYLTRESTEAFF; DNA: TGTGCCAGCAGTCCATACCTTACACGGGAGAGCACTGAAGCTTTCTTT
J: TRBJ1-3; size: few; D: NA; V: TRBV24-1; length: 15; CDR3: CATSAAGASGNTIYF; DNA: TGTGCCACCAGTGCGGCAGGGGCTTCTGGAAACACCATATATTTT
J: TRBJ2-5; size: few; D: NA; V: TRBV27; length: 15; CDR3: CASSWSANALETQYF; DNA: TGTGCCAGCAGTTGGAGCGCCAACGCCTTGGAGACCCAGTACTTC
J: TRBJ2-1; size: NA; D: NA; V: TRBV30; length: 11; CDR3: CAWSGGAGQFF; DNA: TGTGCCTGGAGTGGGGGGGCTGGGCAGTTCTTC
J: TRBJ2-3; size: NA; D: NA; V: TRBV5-1; length: 15; CDR3: CASSLAYRNTDTQYF; DNA: TGCGCCAGCAGCTTGGCGTACAGGAACACAGATACGCAGTATTTT
J: TRBJ1-5; size: NA; D: NA; V: TRBV19; length: 18; CDR3: CASSIPLHQGGGNQPQHF; DNA: TGTGCCAGTAGTATCCCCCTCCACCAGGGAGGGGGCAATCAGCCCCAGCATTTT
J: TRBJ2-1; size: NA; D: NA; V: TRBV27; length: 12; CDR3: CATASSYNEQFF; DNA: TGTGCCACCGCTAGTTCTTACAATGAGCAGTTCTTC
J: TRBJ2-2; size: NA; D: NA; V: TRBV11-2; length: 17; CDR3: CASSLLVADLASGELFF; DNA: TGTGCCAGCAGCTTGTTGGTGGCGGATTTGGCTTCCGGGGAGCTGTTTTTT
J: TRBJ1-2; size: NA; D: TRBD1; V: TRBV6-5; length: 14; CDR3: CASSWDRGLPGYTF; DNA: TGTGCCAGCAGTTGGGACAGGGGGCTCCCTGGCTACACCTTC
J: TRBJ1-3; size: NA; D: NA; V: TRBV6-5; length: 15; CDR3: CASRPTGNSGNTIYF; DNA: TGTGCCAGCAGACCGACAGGAAATTCTGGAAACACCATATATTTT
J: TRBJ1-2; size: NA; D: NA; V: TRBV11-3; length: 13; CDR3: CASSLQGDYGYTF; DNA: TGTGCCAGCAGCTTACAAGGAGACTATGGCTACACCTTC
J: TRBJ1-6; size: NA; D: NA; V: TRBV5-1; length: 15; CDR3: CASSLHGGPNSPLHF; DNA: TGCGCCAGCAGCCTCCATGGGGGGCCGAATTCACCCCTCCACTTT
J: TRBJ2-7; size: NA; D: NA; V: TRBV11-2; length: 13; CDR3: CASSLGPNYEQYF; DNA: TGTGCCAGCAGCTTAGGTCCTAACTACGAGCAGTACTTC
J: TRBJ1-1; size: NA; D: NA; V: TRBV2; length: 12; CDR3: CASGLGRSEAFF; DNA: TGTGCCAGTGGGCTTGGTAGGTCTGAAGCTTTCTTT
J: TRBJ1-6; size: NA; D: NA; V: TRBV27; length: 16; CDR3: CASSFTREAYNSPLHF; DNA: TGTGCCAGCAGTTTTACTCGGGAGGCATATAATTCACCCCTCCACTTT
J: TRBJ1-5; size: few; D: NA; V: TRBV2; length: 13; CDR3: CASTPKATQPQHF; DNA: TGTGCCAGCACCCCAAAAGCCACTCAGCCCCAGCATTTT
J: TRBJ2-3; size: NA; D: TRBD2; V: TRBV2; length: 16; CDR3: CASSKGTRAGVDTQYF; DNA: TGTGCCAGCAGCAAGGGGACTAGAGCGGGGGTAGATACGCAGTATTTT
J: TRBJ1-1; size: NA; D: NA; V: TRBV18; length: 14; CDR3: CASSPPDRITEAFF; DNA: TGTGCCAGCTCACCACCGGACAGAATCACTGAAGCTTTCTTT
J: TRBJ1-4; size: NA; D: NA; V: TRBV18; length: 16; CDR3: CASSPRTVLTNEKLFF; DNA: TGTGCCAGCTCACCCCGGACTGTTTTGACTAATGAAAAACTGTTTTTT
J: TRBJ1-6; size: few; D: NA; V: TRBV15; length: 16; CDR3: CATSRSLDHGGSPLHF; DNA: TGTGCCACCAGCAGGTCGCTAGACCACGGGGGTTCACCCCTCCACTTT
J: TRBJ1-2; size: NA; D: NA; V: TRBV9; length: 13; CDR3: CASSDRVNYGYTF; DNA: TGTGCCAGCAGCGACAGGGTTAACTATGGCTACACCTTC
J: TRBJ1-1; size: NA; D: TRBD1; V: TRBV3-1/TRBV3-2; length: 15; CDR3: CASSQAGQSGTEAFF; DNA: TGTGCCAGCAGCCAAGCGGGACAGTCGGGAACTGAAGCTTTCTTT